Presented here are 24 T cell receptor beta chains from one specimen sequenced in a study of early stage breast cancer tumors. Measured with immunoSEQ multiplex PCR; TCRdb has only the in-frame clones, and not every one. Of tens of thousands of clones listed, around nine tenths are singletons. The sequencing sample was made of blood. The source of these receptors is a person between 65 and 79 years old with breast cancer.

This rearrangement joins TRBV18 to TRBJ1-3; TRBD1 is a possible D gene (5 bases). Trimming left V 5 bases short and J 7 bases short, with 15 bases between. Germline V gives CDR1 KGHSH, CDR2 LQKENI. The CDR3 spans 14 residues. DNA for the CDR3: TGTGCCAGCTCAGCCGACAGCCTGGTTAACACCATATATTTT. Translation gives CASSADSLVNTIYF.

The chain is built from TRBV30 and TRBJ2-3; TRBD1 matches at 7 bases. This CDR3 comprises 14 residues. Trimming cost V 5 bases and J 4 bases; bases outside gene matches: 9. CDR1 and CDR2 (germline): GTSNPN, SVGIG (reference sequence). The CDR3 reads CAWEGAFRADTQYF. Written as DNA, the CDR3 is TGTGCCTGGGAGGGGGCTTTCCGCGCAGATACGCAGTATTTT.

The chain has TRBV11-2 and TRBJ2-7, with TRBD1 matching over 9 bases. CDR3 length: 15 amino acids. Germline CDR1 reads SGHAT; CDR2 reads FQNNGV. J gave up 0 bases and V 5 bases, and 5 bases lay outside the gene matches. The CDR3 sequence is CASSLGTGLSYEQYF. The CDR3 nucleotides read TGTGCCAGCAGCCTGGGGACAGGGCTCTCCTACGAGCAGTACTTC.

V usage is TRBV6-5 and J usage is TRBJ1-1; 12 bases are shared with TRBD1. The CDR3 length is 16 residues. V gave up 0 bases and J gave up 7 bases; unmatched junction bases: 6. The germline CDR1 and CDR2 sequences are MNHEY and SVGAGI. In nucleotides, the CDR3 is TGTGCCAGCAGTTACTCAGGGACAGGGGGCGGAGTTGAAGCTTTCTTT. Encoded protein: CASSYSGTGGGVEAFF.

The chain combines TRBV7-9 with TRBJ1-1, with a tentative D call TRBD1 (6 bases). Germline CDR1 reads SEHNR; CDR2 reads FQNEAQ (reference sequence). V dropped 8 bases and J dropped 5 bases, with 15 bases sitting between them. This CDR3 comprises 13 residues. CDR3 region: CASARGGRTEAFF. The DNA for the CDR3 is TGTGCCAGCGCGCGGGGGGGGCGTACTGAAGCTTTCTTT. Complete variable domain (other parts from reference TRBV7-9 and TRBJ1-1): DTGVSQNPRHKITKRGQNVTFRCDPISEHNRLYWYRQTLGQGPEFLTYFQNEAQLEKSRLLSDRFSAERPKGSFSTLEIQRTEQGDSAMYLCASARGGRTEAFFGQGTRLTVV.

In DNA, the CDR3 is TGCGCCAGCAGTGAGTCGTATCAGGGACTCGAGCAGTACTTC. Amino acid sequence: CASSESYQGLEQYF. The rearrangement links TRBV10-1 to TRBJ2-7; tentatively, D is TRBD2 (6 bases). The CDR3 is made up of 14 amino acids. CDR1 and CDR2 from the germline V gene are WNHNN and SYGVQD (reference sequence). Trimming shortened V by 0 bases and J by 6 bases, and 12 bases separated the two germline ends.

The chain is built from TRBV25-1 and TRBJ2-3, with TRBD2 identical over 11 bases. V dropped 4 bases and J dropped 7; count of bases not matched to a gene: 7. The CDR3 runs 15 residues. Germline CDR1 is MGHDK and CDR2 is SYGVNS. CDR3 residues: CASSVLAGGVNTQYF. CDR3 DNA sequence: TGTGCCAGCAGTGTTTTAGCGGGAGGGGTAAATACGCAGTATTTT.

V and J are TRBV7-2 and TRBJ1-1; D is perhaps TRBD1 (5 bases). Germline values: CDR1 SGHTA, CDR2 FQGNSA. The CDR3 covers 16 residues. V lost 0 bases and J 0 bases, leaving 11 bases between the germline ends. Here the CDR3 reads CASSLAGAGMNTEAFF. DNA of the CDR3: TGTGCCAGCAGCTTAGCTGGGGCAGGGATGAACACTGAAGCTTTCTTT.

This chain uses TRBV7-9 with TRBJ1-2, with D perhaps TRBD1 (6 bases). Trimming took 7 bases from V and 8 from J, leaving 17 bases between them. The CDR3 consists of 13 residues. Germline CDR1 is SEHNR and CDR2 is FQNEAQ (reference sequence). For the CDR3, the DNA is TGTGCCAGCACCGTGGGGGGGGCAGAAGGCTACACCTTC. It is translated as CASTVGGAEGYTF.

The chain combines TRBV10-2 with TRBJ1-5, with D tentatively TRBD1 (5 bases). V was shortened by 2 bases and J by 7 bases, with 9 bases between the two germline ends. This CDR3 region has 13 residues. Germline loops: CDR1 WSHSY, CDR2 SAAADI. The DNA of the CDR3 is TGCGCCAGCAGTGAGGGGGCGAGGCAGCCCCAGCATTTT. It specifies CASSEGARQPQHF.

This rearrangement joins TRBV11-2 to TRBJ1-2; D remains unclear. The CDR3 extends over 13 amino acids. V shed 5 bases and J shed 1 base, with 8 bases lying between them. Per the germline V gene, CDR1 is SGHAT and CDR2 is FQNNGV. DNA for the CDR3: TGTGCCAGCAGCGCAGGTTATAACTATGGCTACACCTTC. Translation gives CASSAGYNYGYTF.

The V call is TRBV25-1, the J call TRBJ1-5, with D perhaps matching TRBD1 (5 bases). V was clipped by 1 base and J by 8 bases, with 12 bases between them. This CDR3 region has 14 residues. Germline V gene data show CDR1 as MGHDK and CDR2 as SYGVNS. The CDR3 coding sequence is TGTGCCAGCAGTGAATCCAGGGCTCTGAAGCCCCAGCATTTT. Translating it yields CASSESRALKPQHF.

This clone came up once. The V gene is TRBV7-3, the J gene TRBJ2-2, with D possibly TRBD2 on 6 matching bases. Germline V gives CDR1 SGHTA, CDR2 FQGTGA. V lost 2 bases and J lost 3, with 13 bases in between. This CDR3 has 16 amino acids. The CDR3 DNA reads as TGTGCCAGCAGCTTATTCGCGGAGGGGTACACCGGGGAGCTGTTTTTT. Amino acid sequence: CASSLFAEGYTGELFF.

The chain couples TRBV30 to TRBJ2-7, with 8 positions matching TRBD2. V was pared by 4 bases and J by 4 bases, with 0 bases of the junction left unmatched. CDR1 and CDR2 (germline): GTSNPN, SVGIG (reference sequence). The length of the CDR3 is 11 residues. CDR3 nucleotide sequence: TGTGCCTGGACTAGCGGGTACGAGCAGTACTTC. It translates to CAWTSGYEQYF.

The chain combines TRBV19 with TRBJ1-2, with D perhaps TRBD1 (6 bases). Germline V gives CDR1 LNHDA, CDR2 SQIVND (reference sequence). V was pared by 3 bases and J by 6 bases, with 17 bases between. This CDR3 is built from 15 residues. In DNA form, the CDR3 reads TGTGCCAGTAGTATTCCCCGGACAGCGAAAAATGGCTACACCTTC. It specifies CASSIPRTAKNGYTF.

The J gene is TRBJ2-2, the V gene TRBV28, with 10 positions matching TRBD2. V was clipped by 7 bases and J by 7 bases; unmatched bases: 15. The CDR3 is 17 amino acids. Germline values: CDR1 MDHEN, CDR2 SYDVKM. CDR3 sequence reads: CASTPGGLAGEGGELFF. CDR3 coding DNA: TGTGCCAGCACTCCCGGAGGGCTAGCGGGAGAAGGCGGGGAGCTGTTTTTT.

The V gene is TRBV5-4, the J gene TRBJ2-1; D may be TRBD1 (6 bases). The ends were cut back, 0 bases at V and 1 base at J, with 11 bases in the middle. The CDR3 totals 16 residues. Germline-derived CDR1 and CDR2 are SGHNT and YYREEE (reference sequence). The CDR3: CASSLVTGQSYNEQFF. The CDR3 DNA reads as TGTGCCAGCAGCTTGGTTACTGGACAGTCCTACAATGAGCAGTTCTTC.

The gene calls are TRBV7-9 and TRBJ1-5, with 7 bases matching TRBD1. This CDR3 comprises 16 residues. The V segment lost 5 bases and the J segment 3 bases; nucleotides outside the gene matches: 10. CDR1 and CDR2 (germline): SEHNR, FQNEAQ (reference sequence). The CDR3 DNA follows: TGTGCCAGCAGCGTCGACACCGGGACAGTCAATCAGCCCCAGCATTTT. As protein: CASSVDTGTVNQPQHF.

The CDR3 coding sequence is TGCGCCAGCAAAACTAGCACCCTCCCGTGGGAGCAGTTCTTC. Its translation: CASKTSTLPWEQFF. The chain employs TRBV5-1 and TRBJ2-1; D is possibly TRBD2 (6 bases). CDR3 length: 14 residues. Germline assignment: CDR1 SGHRS and CDR2 YFSETQ. V was clipped by 6 bases and J by 10 bases, with 20 bases between them. Variable domain in full (rest from reference TRBV5-1 and TRBJ2-1): KAGVTQTPRYLIKTRGQQVTLSCSPISGHRSVSWYQQTPGQGLQFLFEYFSETQRNKGNFPGRFSGRQFSNSRSEMNVSTLELGDSALYLCASKTSTLPWEQFFGPGTRLTVL.

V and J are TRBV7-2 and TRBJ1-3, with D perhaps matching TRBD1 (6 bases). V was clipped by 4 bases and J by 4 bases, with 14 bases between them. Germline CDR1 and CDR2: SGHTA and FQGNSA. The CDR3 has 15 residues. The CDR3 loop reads CASSSYTGHGNTIYF. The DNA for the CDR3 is TGTGCCAGCAGCTCGTATACAGGGCACGGAAACACCATATATTTT.

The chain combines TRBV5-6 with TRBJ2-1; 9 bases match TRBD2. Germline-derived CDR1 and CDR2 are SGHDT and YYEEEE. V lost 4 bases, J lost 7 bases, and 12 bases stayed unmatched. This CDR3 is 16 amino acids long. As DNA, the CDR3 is TGTGCCAGCAGCCGCTCCCTCGCGGGAGGGGGAAATGAGCAGTTCTTC. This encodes CASSRSLAGGGNEQFF.

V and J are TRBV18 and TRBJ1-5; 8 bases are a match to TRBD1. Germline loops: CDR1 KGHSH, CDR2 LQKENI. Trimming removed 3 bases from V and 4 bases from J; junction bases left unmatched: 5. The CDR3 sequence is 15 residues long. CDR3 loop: CASSPRRDRNQPQHF. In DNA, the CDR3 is TGTGCCAGCTCACCGCGCCGGGACAGGAATCAGCCCCAGCATTTT.

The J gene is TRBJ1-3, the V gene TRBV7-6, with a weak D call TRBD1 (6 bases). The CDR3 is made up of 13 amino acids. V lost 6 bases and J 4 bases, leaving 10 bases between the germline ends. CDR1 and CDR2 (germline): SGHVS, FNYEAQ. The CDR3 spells CASSSGEGNTIYF. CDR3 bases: TGTGCCAGCAGTTCAGGGGAAGGAAACACCATATATTTT.

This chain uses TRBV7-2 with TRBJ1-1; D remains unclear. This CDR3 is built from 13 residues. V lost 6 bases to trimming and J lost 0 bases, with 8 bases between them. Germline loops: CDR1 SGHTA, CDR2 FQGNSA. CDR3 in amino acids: CASRSGVNTEAFF. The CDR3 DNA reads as TGTGCCAGCAGATCCGGGGTGAACACTGAAGCTTTCTTT.